What follows are 25 T cell receptor beta chains derived from one specimen sequenced in a study of molecular identifiers for immune sequencing clone quantification. TCRdb independently ran MiXCR on the PCR reads; one entry per CDR3 protein. The sample holds 250,000 to 350,000 distinct CDR3 sequences, about 21% seen once. Input material: naive CD8+ T cells from blood, with Jurkat cell RNA spiked in. Subset denoted: FACS-sorted CD8+CD4-CCR7+CD45RA+ naive T cells. The receptors originated from a human donor in good health. Some libraries in this study had Jurkat cell RNA spiked in.

This clonotype was detected many times. The gene calls are TRBV7-8 and TRBJ2-3, with 8 bases identical to TRBD1. CDR3 length: 14 amino acids. Germline-derived CDR1 and CDR2 are SGHVS and FQNEAQ. V lost 0 bases to trimming and J lost 4 bases; unmatched junction nucleotides: 0. As DNA, the CDR3 is TGTGCCAGCAGCTTAGCACAGGGGGCAGATACGCAGTATTTT. Residues: CASSLAQGADTQYF. Together with reference TRBV7-8 and TRBJ2-3, the CDR3 gives the full variable domain: GAGVSQSPRYKVAKRGQDVALRCDPISGHVSLFWYQQALGQGPEFLTYFQNEAQLDKSGLPSDRFFAERPEGSVSTLKIQRTQQEDSAVYLCASSLAQGADTQYFGPGTRLTVL.

Concerning this clonotype: This could be a read error, since a much larger clone is one nucleotide away. V gene TRBV7-2 combines with J gene TRBJ1-3; 7 bases are a match to TRBD1. J was trimmed by 0 bases and V by 6 bases; bases with no gene match: 5. Looked up from germline, CDR1 is SGHTA and CDR2 is FQGNSA. The CDR3 spans 15 residues. This CDR3 is CASRSGQDSGNTIYF. In DNA, the CDR3 is TGTGCCAGCAGATCAGGACAGGACTCTGGAAACACCATATATTTT.

Worth noting for this clonotype: This sequence may be a read error, since a much larger clone differs from it by one base. The chain combines TRBV6-5 with TRBJ2-7; D is perhaps TRBD2 (5 bases). CDR3 length: 13 amino acids. The V gene's germline CDR1 is MNHEY and CDR2 SVGAGI. The DNA for the CDR3 is TGTGCCAGCAGTTATTACGGACCCGGGGAGCAGCACTTC. The encoded protein is CASSYYGPGEQHF.

Of note for this clonotype: This may stem from a read error, because a much larger clone lies one nucleotide away. The V and J genes are TRBV2 and TRBJ1-1; D gene ambiguous. This CDR3 contains 16 residues. Between the trimmed V and J ends, which lost 3 bases and 3 bases, there was a span of 17 bases. Germline CDR1 and CDR2: SNHLY and FYNNEI. CDR3 protein: CASSERGSSEDTEAFF. The CDR3 nucleotides are TGTGCCAGCAGTGAGCGGGGTTCCAGCGAGGACACTGAAGCTTTCTTT. The complete variable domain, with remaining parts taken from reference TRBV2 and TRBJ1-1, reads EPEVTQTPSHQVTQMGQEVILRCVPISNHLYFYWYRQILGQKVEFLVSFYNNEISEKSEIFDDQFSVERPDGSNFTLKIRSTKLEDSAMYFCASSERGSSEDTEAFFGQGTRLTVV.

This clonotype was observed many times. V usage is TRBV19 and J usage is TRBJ2-3; no clear D gene. Germline-derived CDR1 and CDR2 are LNHDA and SQIVND (reference sequence). Trimming cost V 1 base and J 3 bases, with 8 bases left between them. The CDR3 consists of 14 residues. The CDR3 DNA sequence: TGTGCCAGTAGTATAGGGACCGAAACAGATACGCAGTATTTT. Amino acid sequence: CASSIGTETDTQYF.

In its sample, this clonotype was seen many times. The V and J genes are TRBV28 and TRBJ2-7; TRBD1 might be the D (5 bases). CDR1 is MDHEN and CDR2 is SYDVKM in the germline V gene. Trimming shortened V by 3 bases and J by 5 bases, and 8 bases separated the two germline ends. This CDR3 comprises 12 residues. The CDR3 region has the DNA TGTGCCAGCAGTTTCCAGGGCAACGAGCAGTACTTC. It codes for CASSFQGNEQYF.

Many counts were recorded for this clonotype. The chain carries TRBV28 and TRBJ2-4; 11 nucleotides match TRBD2. V gave up 3 bases and J gave up 5 bases; unmatched junction bases: 6. The CDR3 spans 16 residues. Germline V gene data show CDR1 as MDHEN and CDR2 as SYDVKM. CDR3 bases: TGTGCCAGCAGTTTTGGGGGACTAGCGGCAGAAAACATTCAGTACTTC. Protein sequence: CASSFGGLAAENIQYF.

The V call is TRBV19, the J call TRBJ2-3, with D possibly matching TRBD2 (5 bases). With 6 bases removed from V and 2 bases from J, the gap between germline ends came to 15 bases. This CDR3 region has 15 residues. CDR1 is LNHDA and CDR2 is SQIVND in the germline V gene (reference sequence). CDR3 sequence: CASRPRLAPTDTQYF. The CDR3 nucleotides are TGTGCCAGTAGACCCCGGCTAGCCCCCACAGATACGCAGTATTTT.

About this clonotype: A much larger clonotype is one base distant, so this may be a read error. The chain combines TRBV29-1 with TRBJ1-1, with D possibly being TRBD1 (5 bases). Germline lookup yields CDR1 SQVTM and CDR2 ANQGSEA. The CDR3 is 14 residues long. DNA of the CDR3: TGCAGCGTGGATAGACAGAGCCAGAACACTGAAGCTCTCTTT. Translation gives CSVDRQSQNTEALF.

This clonotype occurred many times. The V and J genes are TRBV24-1 and TRBJ2-1; no firm D call. The CDR3 has 14 residues. Between the trimmed V and J ends, which lost 3 bases and 4 bases, there was a span of 9 bases. The V gene's germline CDR1 is KGHDR and CDR2 SFDVKD. The CDR3 sequence: CATSDMSGYNEQFF. DNA for the CDR3: TGTGCCACCAGTGATATGTCAGGATACAATGAGCAGTTCTTC.

This clonotype appeared many times. The CDR3 nucleotides read TGTGCCTGGAGCCCGGATTGGAGTGAAAAACTGTTTTTT. Encoded protein: CAWSPDWSEKLFF. The J gene is TRBJ1-4, the V gene TRBV30; D not resolved. From germline, CDR1 is GTSNPN and CDR2 SVGIG (reference sequence). V lost 3 bases and J 7 bases, leaving 12 bases between the germline ends. The CDR3 totals 13 residues.

This clonotype was picked up many times. The genes are TRBV28 and TRBJ2-7; TRBD2 matches 11 bases. Germline CDR1 and CDR2: MDHEN and SYDVKM. This CDR3 is built from 14 residues. V was clipped by 8 bases and J by 0 bases; unmatched bases: 3. CDR3 nucleotide sequence: TGTGCCAGCCGACTAGCGGGGAGCTCCTACGAGCAGTACTTC. This sequence encodes CASRLAGSSYEQYF.

As concerns this clonotype: The junction and the germline gene differ at one end; a read error may be behind it. This chain uses TRBV7-2 with TRBJ2-7; TRBD1 matches 9 bases. CDR1 is SGHTA and CDR2 is FQGNSA in the germline V gene. This CDR3 spans 15 amino acids. As DNA, the CDR3 is TGTGTCAGCAGCTTAGGGACAGGGAAAACGTACGAGCAGTACTTC. As protein: CVSSLGTGKTYEQYF.

The sample holds one count of this clonotype. Being one base from a much bigger clone, this may be a read error. DNA of the CDR3: TGTGCCAGCAGCATATTGGGACAGGGGGAAGCTTTCTTT. Its protein product is CASSILGQGEAFF. The chain has TRBV9 and TRBJ1-1, with TRBD1 matching 10 bases. CDR3 length: 13 amino acids. Germline V gives CDR1 SGDLS, CDR2 YYNGEE. V was clipped by 4 bases and J by 8 bases; unmatched bases: 5.

This clonotype showed up many times. The V call is TRBV4-1, the J call TRBJ2-1, with 14 bases fitting TRBD2. Germline assignment: CDR1 MGHRA and CDR2 YSYEKL. V gave up 0 bases and J gave up 6 bases; unmatched junction bases: 1. This CDR3 is 16 amino acids long. The CDR3 sequence: CASSQEGLAGGNEQFF. In nucleotides, the CDR3 is TGCGCCAGCAGCCAAGAAGGACTAGCGGGGGGCAATGAGCAGTTCTTC.

This clonotype was detected ten times or more. The V call is TRBV28, the J call TRBJ2-1; a weak D match, TRBD1 (6 bases). V dropped 6 bases and J dropped 8 bases, with 29 bases sitting between them. Per germline, CDR1 MDHEN and CDR2 SYDVKM. This CDR3 has 18 amino acids. CDR3 sequence (DNA): TGTGCCAGCAGGGGACGGCGAAAAATCAGGGGTAATGTGGATGAGCAGTTCTTC. This codes for CASRGRRKIRGNVDEQFF.

This clonotype was detected a few times. V is TRBV11-2 and J is TRBJ2-5; 8 bases agree with TRBD1. CDR3 length: 13 amino acids. The germline gives CDR1 SGHAT, CDR2 FQNNGV. V lost 5 bases, J lost 9 bases, and 8 bases stayed unmatched. CDR3 amino acids: CASSHRGLRAQYF. CDR3 nucleotides: TGTGCCAGCAGCCACAGGGGGTTGAGGGCCCAGTACTTC.

This clonotype showed up many times. The chain combines TRBV29-1 with TRBJ2-5; maybe TRBD2 (5 bases). This CDR3 has 16 amino acids. Germline V gene sequence: CDR1 SQVTM, CDR2 ANQGSEA. V lost 7 bases, J lost 4 bases, and 25 bases lay in between. Here the CDR3 DNA reads TGCAGCGCCCACCCCCTCGAGGGTCGGTGGGGAGAGACCCAGTACTTC. Protein sequence: CSAHPLEGRWGETQYF.

This clonotype was seen more than once but under ten times. The V gene is TRBV14, the J gene TRBJ2-3, with D possibly matching TRBD2 (6 bases). The germline V gene encodes CDR1 SGHDN and CDR2 FVKESK. V lost 3 bases to trimming and J lost 3 bases, with 16 bases between them. The CDR3 contains 16 residues. The DNA of the CDR3 is TGTGCCAGCAGCCAGGTGCGCACTGCGGGGACAGATACGCAGTATTTT. This gives the protein CASSQVRTAGTDTQYF.

There are many counts of this clonotype. The CDR3 sequence: CASSLLSGGRATDTQYF. The CDR3 DNA is TGTGCCAGCAGTTTATTGTCTGGGGGGCGCGCCACAGATACGCAGTATTTT. This chain uses TRBV27 with TRBJ2-3; D is perhaps TRBD1 or TRBD2 (6 bases each). The CDR3 consists of 17 residues. Trimming removed 1 base from V and 2 bases from J, with 16 bases in between. CDR1 is MNHEY and CDR2 is SMNVEV in the germline V gene (reference sequence).

In this sample, this clonotype turned up many times. The genes are TRBV27 and TRBJ1-1; D is possibly TRBD1 (5 bases). The CDR3 is made up of 12 amino acids. From germline, CDR1 is MNHEY and CDR2 SMNVEV (reference sequence). Trimming shortened V by 4 bases and J by 9 bases, and 12 bases separated the two germline ends. DNA of the CDR3: TGTGCCAGCAGTTCCTACGGGACCCAAGCTTTCTTT. Amino acid sequence: CASSSYGTQAFF.

As regards this clonotype: Given the absence of the conserved phenylalanine or tryptophan at the CDR3 end, a read error is likely. J is TRBJ1-3 and V is TRBV7-9, with D hard to call. This CDR3 region has 15 residues. V was pared by 5 bases and J by 0 bases, with 11 bases between. Germline V gives CDR1 SEHNR, CDR2 FQNEAQ (reference sequence). CDR3 sequence reads: CASSPGYISGNTIYL. CDR3 in DNA: TGTGCCAGCAGCCCTGGCTATATCTCTGGAAACACCATATATCTT.

This clonotype appeared many times. The chain carries TRBV7-2 and TRBJ2-5; D may be TRBD1 (5 bases). This CDR3 spans 15 amino acids. Per the germline V gene, CDR1 is SGHTA and CDR2 is FQGNSA. V was pared by 2 bases and J by 2 bases, with 12 bases between. DNA for the CDR3: TGTGCCAGCAGCTTATTTCTCACAGGTCAAGAGACCCAGTACTTC. Protein: CASSLFLTGQETQYF. The variable domain in full, completed from reference TRBV7-2 and TRBJ2-5, reads GAGVSQSPSNKVTEKGKDVELRCDPISGHTALYWYRQSLGQGLEFLIYFQGNSAPDKSGLPSDRFSAERTGGSVSTLTIQRTQQEDSAVYLCASSLFLTGQETQYFGPGTRLLVL.

This clonotype has ten or more counts. The rearrangement joins TRBV6-6 to TRBJ2-5; 7 nucleotides align to TRBD1. The CDR3 extends over 13 amino acids. Germline loops: CDR1 MNHNY, CDR2 SVGAGI (reference sequence). J lost 4 bases, V lost 2 bases, and 1 base had no gene match. The CDR3 loop is CASSYAGGETQYF. In DNA form, the CDR3 reads TGTGCCAGCAGTTACGCAGGGGGAGAGACCCAGTACTTC.

With regard to this clonotype: This may arise from a read error, as a much more abundant clone is one base away. Since the CDR3 does not end with the conserved phenylalanine or tryptophan, this likely comes from a read error. CDR3 bases: TGTGCCAGCAGTTACGAAAACGTACAAGAGACCCAGTACCTC. It specifies CASSYENVQETQYL. V and J are TRBV6-2 or TRBV6-3 and TRBJ2-5, with D unclear. The CDR3 is 14 residues long. The V and J ends lost 2 bases and 2 bases respectively, with 9 bases between them. Per the germline V gene, CDR1 is MNHEY and CDR2 is SVGEGT.